The entry below describes one T cell receptor beta chain. Antigen unknown. The source of the sample is a study of OX40 agonist ivuxolimab in advanced cancers. Study at large: Every patient in dose escalation had hepatocellular carcinoma, melanoma, renal cell or head and neck cancer.

Data came from immunoSEQ multiplex PCR; TCRdb stores just in-frame clones and leaves some out. The sample comprises about 79,000 clones, around 90% of which are singletons, and approximately 0.3% rests with the top ten. Germline CDR1 and CDR2: SGHTA and FQGNSA. Between the trimmed V and J ends, which lost 1 base and 1 base, there was a span of 4 bases. The CDR3 totals 14 residues. Findings of the study overall: On average, a greater number of expanded clones characterised CD8+ T cells relative to CD4+. Among the lowest peripheral clonal expansion occurred in 0.1-3.0 mg/kg partial responders.

The clonotype comes from an adult with an advanced solid tumor such as melanoma, head and neck, liver or kidney cancer. This material consisted of CD4+ or CD8+ T cells sorted from blood, taken in a trial of the OX40 agonist ivuxolimab. The V gene is TRBV7-2, the J gene TRBJ2-2; D is uncertain. CDR3 nucleotide sequence: TGTGCCAGCAGCTTAGGAATGAACACCGGGGAGCTGTTTTTT. It encodes CASSLGMNTGELFF.